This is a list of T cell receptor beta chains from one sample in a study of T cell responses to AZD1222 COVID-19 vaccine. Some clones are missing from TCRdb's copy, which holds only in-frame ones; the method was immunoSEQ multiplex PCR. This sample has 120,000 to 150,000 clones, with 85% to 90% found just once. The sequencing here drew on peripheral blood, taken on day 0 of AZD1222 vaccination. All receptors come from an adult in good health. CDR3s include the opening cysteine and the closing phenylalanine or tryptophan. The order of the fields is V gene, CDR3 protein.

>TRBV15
CATSRDGAWGQPQHF
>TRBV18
CASSSSYEQYF
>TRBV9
CASSVGPQANYGYTF
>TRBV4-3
CASSQEGDGSIYEQYF
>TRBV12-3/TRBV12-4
CASSLRETGELFF
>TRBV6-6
CASSLGQNTEAFF
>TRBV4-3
CASSLSDRGTEAFF
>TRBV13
CASSSQGGTGETQYF
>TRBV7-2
CASSLHMGTTDTQYF
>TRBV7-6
CASSLAGGVGQPQHF
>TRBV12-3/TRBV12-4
CASSPAIEAFF
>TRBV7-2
CASSRTTIWTETNNSPLHF
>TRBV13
CASSLWGSRQYNEQFF
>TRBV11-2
CASSLALAGGPHQETQYF
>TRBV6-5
CASSYGGGALYEQYF
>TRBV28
CASSLQGSELNTEAFF
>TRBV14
CASSQDSAGTSTDTQYF
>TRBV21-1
CASSKGQGALDTQYF
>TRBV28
CASSLTTEWAEAFF
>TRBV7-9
CASSSGLTSTDTQYF
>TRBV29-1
CSVQTGPSDYGYTF
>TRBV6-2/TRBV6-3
CASSIRSWRERETQYF
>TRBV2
CASSEGYLGYTF
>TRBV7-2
CASSSATGVAYEQYF
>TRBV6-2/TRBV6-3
CASSLISNQPQHF
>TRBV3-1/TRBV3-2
CASSRDRDTDTQYF
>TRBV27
CAGGGVYSNQPQHF
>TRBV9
CASTSPEVNGYTF
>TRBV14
CASSQVQNEKLFF
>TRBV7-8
CASSLSGGNYEQYF
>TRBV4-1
CASSHGGAEQFF
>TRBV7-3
CASSSREPYNEQFF
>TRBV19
CASSMIRGLHNQPQHF
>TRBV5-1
CASSLAPGSVGNQPQHF
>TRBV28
CASRRNGYTF
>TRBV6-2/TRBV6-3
CASSYGSGTGNTEAFF
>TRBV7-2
CASSSDWIGYTF
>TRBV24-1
CATSDHREAKNIQYF
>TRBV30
CAWSTQHLDRRRAFF
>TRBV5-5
CASSLAIPQGGYTF